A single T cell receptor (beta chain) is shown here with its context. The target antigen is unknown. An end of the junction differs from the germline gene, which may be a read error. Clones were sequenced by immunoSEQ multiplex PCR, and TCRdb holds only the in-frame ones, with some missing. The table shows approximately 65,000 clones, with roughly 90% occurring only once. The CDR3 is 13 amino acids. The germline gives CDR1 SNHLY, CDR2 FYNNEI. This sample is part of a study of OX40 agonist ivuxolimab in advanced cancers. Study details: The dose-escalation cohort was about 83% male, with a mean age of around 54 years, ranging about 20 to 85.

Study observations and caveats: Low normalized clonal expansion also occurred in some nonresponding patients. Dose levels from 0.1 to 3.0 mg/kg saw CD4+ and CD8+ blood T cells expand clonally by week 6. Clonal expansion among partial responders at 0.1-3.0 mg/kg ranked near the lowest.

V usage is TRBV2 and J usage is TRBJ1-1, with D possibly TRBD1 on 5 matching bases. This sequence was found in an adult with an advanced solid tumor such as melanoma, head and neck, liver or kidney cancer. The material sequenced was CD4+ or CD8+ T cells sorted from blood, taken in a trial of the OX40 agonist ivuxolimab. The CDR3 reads CASKEGMKTEAFF. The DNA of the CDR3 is TGTGCCAGCAAAGAGGGGATGAAGACTGAAGCTTTCTTT. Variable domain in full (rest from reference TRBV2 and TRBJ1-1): EPEVTQTPSHQVTQMGQEVILRCVPISNHLYFYWYRQILGQKVEFLVSFYNNEISEKSEIFDDQFSVERPDGSNFTLKIRSTKLEDSAMYFCASKEGMKTEAFFGQGTRLTVV.